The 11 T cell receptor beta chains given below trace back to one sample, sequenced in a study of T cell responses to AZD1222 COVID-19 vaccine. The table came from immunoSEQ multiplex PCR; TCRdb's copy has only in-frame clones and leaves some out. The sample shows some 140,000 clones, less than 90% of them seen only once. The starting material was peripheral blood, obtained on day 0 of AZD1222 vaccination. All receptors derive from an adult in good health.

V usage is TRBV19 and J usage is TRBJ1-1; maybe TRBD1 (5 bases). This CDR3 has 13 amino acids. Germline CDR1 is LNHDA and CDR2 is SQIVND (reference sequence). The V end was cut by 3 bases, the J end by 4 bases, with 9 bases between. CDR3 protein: CASSMARATEAFF. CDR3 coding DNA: TGTGCCAGTAGTATGGCCAGGGCCACTGAAGCTTTCTTT.

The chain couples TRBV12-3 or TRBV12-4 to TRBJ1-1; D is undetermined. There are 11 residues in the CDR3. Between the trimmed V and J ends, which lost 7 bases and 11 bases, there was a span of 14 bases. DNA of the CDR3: TGTGCCAGCATCAGGACTAGCGAGGCTTTCTTT. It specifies CASIRTSEAFF.

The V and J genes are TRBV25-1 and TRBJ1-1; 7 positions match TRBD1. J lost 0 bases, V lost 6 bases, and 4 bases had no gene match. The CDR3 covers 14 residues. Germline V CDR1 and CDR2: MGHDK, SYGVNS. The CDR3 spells CASRGGGLNTEAFF. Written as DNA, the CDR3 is TGTGCCAGCAGGGGAGGGGGCCTGAACACTGAAGCTTTCTTT.

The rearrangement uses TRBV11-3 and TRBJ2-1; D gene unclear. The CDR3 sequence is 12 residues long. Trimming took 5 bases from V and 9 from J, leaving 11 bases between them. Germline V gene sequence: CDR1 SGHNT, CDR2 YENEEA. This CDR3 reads CASSTGLGEQFF. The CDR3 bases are TGTGCCAGCAGCACCGGGCTGGGTGAGCAGTTCTTC. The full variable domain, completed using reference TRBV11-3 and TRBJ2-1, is EAGVVQSPRYKIIEKKQPVAFWCNPISGHNTLYWYLQNLGQGPELLIRYENEEAVDDSQLPKDRFSAERLKGVDSTLKIQPAELGDSAVYLCASSTGLGEQFFGPGTRLTVL.

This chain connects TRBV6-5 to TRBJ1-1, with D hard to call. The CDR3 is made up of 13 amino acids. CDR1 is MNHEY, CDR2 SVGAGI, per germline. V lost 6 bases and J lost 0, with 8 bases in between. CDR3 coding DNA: TGTGCCAGCAGGATCGCGTTGAACACTGAAGCTTTCTTT. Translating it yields CASRIALNTEAFF.

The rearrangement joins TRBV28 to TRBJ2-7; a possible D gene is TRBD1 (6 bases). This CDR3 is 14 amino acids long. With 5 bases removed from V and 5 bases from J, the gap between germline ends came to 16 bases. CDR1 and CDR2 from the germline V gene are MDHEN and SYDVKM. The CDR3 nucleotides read TGTGCCAGCAGTCAGACCAGGGGATTCGACGAGCAGTACTTC. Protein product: CASSQTRGFDEQYF. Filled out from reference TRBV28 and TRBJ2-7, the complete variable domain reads DVKVTQSSRYLVKRTGEKVFLECVQDMDHENMFWYRQDPGLGLRLIYFSYDVKMKEKGDIPEGYSVSREKKERFSLILESASTNQTSMYLCASSQTRGFDEQYFGPGTRLTVT.

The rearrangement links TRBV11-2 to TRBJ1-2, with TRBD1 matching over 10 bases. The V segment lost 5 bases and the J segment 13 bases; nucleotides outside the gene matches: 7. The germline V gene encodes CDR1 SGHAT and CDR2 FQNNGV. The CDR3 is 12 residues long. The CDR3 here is CASSKDRGSSTF. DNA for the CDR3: TGTGCCAGCAGCAAGGACAGGGGGAGTTCCACCTTC.

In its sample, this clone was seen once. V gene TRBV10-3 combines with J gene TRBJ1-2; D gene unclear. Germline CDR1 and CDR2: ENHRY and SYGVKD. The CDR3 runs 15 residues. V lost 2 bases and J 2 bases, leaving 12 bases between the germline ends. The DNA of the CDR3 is TGTGCCATCAGTGAGCTTGAGGTCCGAAACTATGGCTACACCTTC. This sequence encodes CAISELEVRNYGYTF.

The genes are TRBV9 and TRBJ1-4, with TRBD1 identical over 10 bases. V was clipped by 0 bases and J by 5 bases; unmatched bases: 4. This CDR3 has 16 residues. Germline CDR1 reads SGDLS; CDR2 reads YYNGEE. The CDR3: CASSVGGTGENEKLFF. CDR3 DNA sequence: TGTGCCAGCAGCGTAGGGGGGACAGGGGAGAATGAAAAACTGTTTTTT.

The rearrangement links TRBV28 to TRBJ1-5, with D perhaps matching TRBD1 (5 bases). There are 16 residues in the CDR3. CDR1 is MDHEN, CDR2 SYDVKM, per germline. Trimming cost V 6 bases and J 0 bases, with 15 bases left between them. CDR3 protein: CASSPRGGNSNQPQHF. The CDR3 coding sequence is TGTGCCAGCAGCCCTCGGGGGGGGAATAGCAATCAGCCCCAGCATTTT.

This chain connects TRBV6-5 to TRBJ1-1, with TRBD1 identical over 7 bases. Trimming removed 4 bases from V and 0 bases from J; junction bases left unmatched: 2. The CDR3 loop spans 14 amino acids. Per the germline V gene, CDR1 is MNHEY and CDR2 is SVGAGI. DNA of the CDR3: TGTGCCAGCAGTTCAACAGGGGTGAACACTGAAGCTTTCTTT. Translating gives CASSSTGVNTEAFF.